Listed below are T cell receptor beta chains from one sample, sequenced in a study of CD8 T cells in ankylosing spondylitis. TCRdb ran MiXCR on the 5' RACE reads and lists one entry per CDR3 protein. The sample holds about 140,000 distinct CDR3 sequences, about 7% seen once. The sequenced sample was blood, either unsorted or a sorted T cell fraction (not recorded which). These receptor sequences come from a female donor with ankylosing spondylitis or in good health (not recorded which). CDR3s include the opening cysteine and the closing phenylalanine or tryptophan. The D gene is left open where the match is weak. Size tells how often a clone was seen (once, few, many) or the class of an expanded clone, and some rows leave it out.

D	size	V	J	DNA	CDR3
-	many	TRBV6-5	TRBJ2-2	TGTGCCAGCAGCAAAATAACCGAGGAGCTGTTTTTT	CASSKITEELFF
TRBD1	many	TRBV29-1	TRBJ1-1	TGCAGCGTTCCCGAGACAGGGGGCACTGAAGCTTTCTTT	CSVPETGGTEAFF
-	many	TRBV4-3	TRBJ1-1	TGCGCCAGCAGCCAAGATAGGACAACAGCTCCTACTGAAGCTTTCTTT	CASSQDRTTAPTEAFF
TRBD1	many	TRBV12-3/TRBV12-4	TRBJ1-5	TGTGCCAGCAGTGGGACAGGGGGCAGGCAGCCCCAGCATTTT	CASSGTGGRQPQHF
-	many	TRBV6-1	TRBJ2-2	TGTGCCAGCAGCAGGCAATGGGCCGGGGAGCTGTTTTTT	CASSRQWAGELFF
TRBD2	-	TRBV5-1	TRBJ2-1	TGCGCCAGCAGCTTGGCAGCGGGGGGCCGCAATGAGCAGTTCTTC	CASSLAAGGRNEQFF
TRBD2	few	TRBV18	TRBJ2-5	TGTGCCAGCGGGACTAGCGGGGGCCGAACTCACTTC	CASGTSGGRTHF
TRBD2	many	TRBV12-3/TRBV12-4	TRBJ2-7	TGTGCCAGCAGTGGAGCGGGGGGGCCCTACGAGCAGTACTTC	CASSGAGGPYEQYF
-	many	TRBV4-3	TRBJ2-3	TGCGCCAGCAGCCAGGCCGAGGGGGTTGATACGCAGTATTTT	CASSQAEGVDTQYF
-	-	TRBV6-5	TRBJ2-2	TGTGCCAGCAGTTACTCAGCCGCGGGCCATGGTAGCACCGGGGAGCCGTTTTTT	CASSYSAAGHGSTGEPFF
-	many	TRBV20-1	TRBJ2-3	TGCAGTGCTAGCGGTGGACTCTCGTTTAGCACAGATACGCAGTATTTT	CSASGGLSFSTDTQYF
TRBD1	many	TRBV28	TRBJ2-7	TGTGCCAGCATTGACGGGACAGGGGGCTACGAGCAGTACTTC	CASIDGTGGYEQYF
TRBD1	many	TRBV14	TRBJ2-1	TGTGCCAGCAGCCAAAACGCCGGGACAGAGTACAATGAGCAGTTCTTC	CASSQNAGTEYNEQFF
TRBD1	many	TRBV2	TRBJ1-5	TGTGCCATCGCCGACAGGGAGGATCAGCCCCAGCATTTT	CAIADREDQPQHF
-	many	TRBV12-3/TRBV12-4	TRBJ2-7	TGTGCCAGCAGTTTGTCCAGGGATGGGGAGCAGTACTTC	CASSLSRDGEQYF
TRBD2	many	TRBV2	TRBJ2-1	TGTGCCAGCAGCGCGGAGCGGGGGGCGACAAAGCAGTTCTTC	CASSAERGATKQFF
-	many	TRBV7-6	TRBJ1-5	TGTGCCAGCAGCTCGGTTGTGGGCAATCAGCCCCAGCATTTT	CASSSVVGNQPQHF
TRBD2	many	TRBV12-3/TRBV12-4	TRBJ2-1	TGTGCCAGCAGTTCGACTAGCGGGGTCGGAAATGAGCAGTTCTTC	CASSSTSGVGNEQFF
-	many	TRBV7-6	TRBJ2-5	TGTGCCAGCAGCTTAGGCAGGCAAGAGACCCAGTACTTC	CASSLGRQETQYF
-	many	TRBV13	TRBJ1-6	TGTGCCAGCAGCAACCGGGGTAATTCACCCCTCCACTTT	CASSNRGNSPLHF
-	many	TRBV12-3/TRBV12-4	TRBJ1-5	TGTGCCAGCAGTTTTAGTACGGATCAGCCCCAGCATTTT	CASSFSTDQPQHF
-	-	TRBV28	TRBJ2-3	TGTGCCAGCAGTTTATCGGCAGGGGACACAGATACGCAGTATTTT	CASSLSAGDTDTQYF
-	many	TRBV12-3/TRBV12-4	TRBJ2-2	TGTGCCAGCAGTTTTGGGACTGTGACCGGGGAGCTGTTTTTT	CASSFGTVTGELFF
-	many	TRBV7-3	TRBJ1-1	TGTGCCAGCAGCCTTCAGATGAACACTGAAGCTTTCTTT	CASSLQMNTEAFF
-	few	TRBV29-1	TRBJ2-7	TGCAGCGTTAGGAACAGCCTCTACGAGCAGTACTTC	CSVRNSLYEQYF
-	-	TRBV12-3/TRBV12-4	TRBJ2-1	TGTGCCAGCAGCCTCTATAATTACAATGAGCAGTTCTTC	CASSLYNYNEQFF
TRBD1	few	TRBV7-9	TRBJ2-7	TGTGCCAGCAGCTTCGGACAGGATGAGCCTTACGAGCAGTACTTC	CASSFGQDEPYEQYF
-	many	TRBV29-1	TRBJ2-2	TGCAGCGTTGAAGGGTCTATAGGGCGGGCCGGGGAGCTGTTTTTT	CSVEGSIGRAGELFF
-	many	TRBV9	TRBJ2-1	TGTGCCAGCAGCGCCGAAATCCGGGTTAATGAGCAGTTCTTC	CASSAEIRVNEQFF
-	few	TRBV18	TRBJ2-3	TGTGCCAGCTCACCAAGGAGCGCGGTGTCCACAGATACGCAGTATTTT	CASSPRSAVSTDTQYF
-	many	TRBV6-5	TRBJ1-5	TGTGCCAGCAGTTACGGGAGGAATGGCAATCAGCCCCAGCATTTT	CASSYGRNGNQPQHF
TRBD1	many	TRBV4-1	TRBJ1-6	TGCGCCAGCAGCCTCGGACAGGCGGGTGAGGCCCTCCACTTT	CASSLGQAGEALHF
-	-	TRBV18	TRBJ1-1	TGTGCCAGCTCACCATTCGAGACTTTCTACACTGAAGCTTTCTTT	CASSPFETFYTEAFF
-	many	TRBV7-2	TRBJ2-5	TGTGCCAGCAGATTCAAAACGGACGGAGAAAATCGGGAGACCCAGTACTTC	CASRFKTDGENRETQYF
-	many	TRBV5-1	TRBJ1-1	TGCGCCAGCAGCTTCTCGTGGGAAAACACTGAAGCTTTCTTT	CASSFSWENTEAFF
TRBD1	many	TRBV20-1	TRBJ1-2	TGCAGTGCTAGAGATCTGGCAGGGGGCAGTGGCTACACCTTC	CSARDLAGGSGYTF
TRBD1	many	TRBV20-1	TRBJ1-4	TGCAGTGCCATGGGGCAGGGGGGCGAAAAACTGTTTTTT	CSAMGQGGEKLFF
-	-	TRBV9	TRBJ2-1	TGTGCCAGCAGCGTAGATCCGGGATATGGTGAGCAGTTCTTC	CASSVDPGYGEQFF
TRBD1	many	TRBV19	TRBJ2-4	TGTGCCAGTAGTCCAACGACAGGGGGCGCGGACATTCAGTACTTC	CASSPTTGGADIQYF
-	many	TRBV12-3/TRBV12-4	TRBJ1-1	TGTGCCAGCAGTTTACGGACAACCCGTGAAGCTTTCTTT	CASSLRTTREAFF
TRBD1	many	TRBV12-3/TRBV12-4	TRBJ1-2	TGTGCCAGCAGTCGCCCTATGGGACAGGCAGACACCTTC	CASSRPMGQADTF
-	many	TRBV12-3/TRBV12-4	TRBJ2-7	TGTGCCACCACGTCTGGCTACGAGCAGTACTTC	CATTSGYEQYF
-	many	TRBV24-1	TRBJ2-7	TGTGCCACCAGCACAGGGGGGGATTACGAGCAGTACTTC	CATSTGGDYEQYF
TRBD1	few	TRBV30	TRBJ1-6	TGTGCCTGGGACAGGGAGAGTTCACCCCTCCACTTT	CAWDRESSPLHF
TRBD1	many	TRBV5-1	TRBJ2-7	TGCGCCAGCAGCCTGCCGGGACAGTCCTACGAGCAGTACTTC	CASSLPGQSYEQYF
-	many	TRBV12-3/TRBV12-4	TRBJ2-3	TGTGCCACCTGGGACGGGGGTTACACAGATACGCAGTATTTT	CATWDGGYTDTQYF
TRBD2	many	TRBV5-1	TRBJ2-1	TGCGCCAGCAGCTTGGGACTAGCAGCGACGAGGTCCTACAATGAGCAGTTCTTC	CASSLGLAATRSYNEQFF
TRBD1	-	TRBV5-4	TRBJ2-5	TGTGCCAGCAGGAAAACAGGGGGCCCAGAGACCCAGTACTTC	CASRKTGGPETQYF
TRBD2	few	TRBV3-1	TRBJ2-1	TGTGCCAGCAGCCATCCGGGGGGGGAGGATGAGCAGTTCTTC	CASSHPGGEDEQFF